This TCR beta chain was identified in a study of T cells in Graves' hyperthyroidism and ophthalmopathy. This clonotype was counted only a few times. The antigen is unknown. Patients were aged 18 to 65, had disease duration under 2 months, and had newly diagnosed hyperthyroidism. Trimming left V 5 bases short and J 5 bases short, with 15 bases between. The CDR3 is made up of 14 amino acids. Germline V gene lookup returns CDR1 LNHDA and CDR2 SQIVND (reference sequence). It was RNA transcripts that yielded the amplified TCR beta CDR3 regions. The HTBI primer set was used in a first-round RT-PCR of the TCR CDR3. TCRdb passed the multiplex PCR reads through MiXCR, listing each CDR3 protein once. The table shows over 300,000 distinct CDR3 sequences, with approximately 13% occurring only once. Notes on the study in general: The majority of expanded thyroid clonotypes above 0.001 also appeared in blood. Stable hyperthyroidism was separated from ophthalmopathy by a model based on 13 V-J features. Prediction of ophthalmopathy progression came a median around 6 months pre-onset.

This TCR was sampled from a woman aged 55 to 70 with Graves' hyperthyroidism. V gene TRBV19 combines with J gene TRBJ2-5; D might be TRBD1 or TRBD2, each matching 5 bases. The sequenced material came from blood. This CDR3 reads CASSQPGTWETQYF. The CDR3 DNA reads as TGTGCCAGTAGTCAACCGGGGACGTGGGAGACCCAGTACTTC.